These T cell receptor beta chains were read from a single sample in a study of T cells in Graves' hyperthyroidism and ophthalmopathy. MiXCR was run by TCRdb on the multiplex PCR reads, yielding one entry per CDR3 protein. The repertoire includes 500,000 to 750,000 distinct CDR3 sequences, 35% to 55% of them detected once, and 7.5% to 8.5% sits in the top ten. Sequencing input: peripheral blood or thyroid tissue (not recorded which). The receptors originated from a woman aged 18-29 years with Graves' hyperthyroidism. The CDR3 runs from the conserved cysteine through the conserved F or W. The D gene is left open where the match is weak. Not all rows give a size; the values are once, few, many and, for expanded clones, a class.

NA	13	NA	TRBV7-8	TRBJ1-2	TGTGCCAGCGTTGAGGCGCCAGGCTCTGGCTACACCTTC	CASVEAPGSGYTF
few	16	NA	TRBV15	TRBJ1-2	TGTGCCACCAGCAGAGATCTGGCGGACACTAACTATGGCTACACCTTC	CATSRDLADTNYGYTF
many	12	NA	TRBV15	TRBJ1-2	TGTGCCACCAGAGGGGCAGGGCCCGGCTACACCTTC	CATRGAGPGYTF
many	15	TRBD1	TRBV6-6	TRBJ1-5	TGTGCCAGCAGTTATTCAGGGGGCTTCAATCAGCCCCAGCATTTT	CASSYSGGFNQPQHF
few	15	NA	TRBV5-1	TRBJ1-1	TGCGCCAGCAGCTTGAGGGCAGCCAGGCGGACTGGAGCTTTCTTT	CASSLRAARRTGAFF
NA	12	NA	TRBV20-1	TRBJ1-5	TGCAGTGCCCCCCCCTCGGGGCAGCCCCAGCATTTT	CSAPPSGQPQHF
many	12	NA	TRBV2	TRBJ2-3	TGCGCCAGCAGTGAGGCTGGGGATACGCAGTATTTT	CASSEAGDTQYF
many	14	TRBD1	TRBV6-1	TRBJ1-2	TGTGCCAGCAGTGTTCGAGGGACAGACTATGGCTACACCTTC	CASSVRGTDYGYTF
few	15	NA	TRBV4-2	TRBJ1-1	TGTGCCAGCAGCCAGGCCCTTAGGGGGAACACTGAAGCTTTCTTT	CASSQALRGNTEAFF
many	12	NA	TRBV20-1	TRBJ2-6	TGCAGTGCAGGCTCTGGGGCCAACGTCCTGACTTTC	CSAGSGANVLTF